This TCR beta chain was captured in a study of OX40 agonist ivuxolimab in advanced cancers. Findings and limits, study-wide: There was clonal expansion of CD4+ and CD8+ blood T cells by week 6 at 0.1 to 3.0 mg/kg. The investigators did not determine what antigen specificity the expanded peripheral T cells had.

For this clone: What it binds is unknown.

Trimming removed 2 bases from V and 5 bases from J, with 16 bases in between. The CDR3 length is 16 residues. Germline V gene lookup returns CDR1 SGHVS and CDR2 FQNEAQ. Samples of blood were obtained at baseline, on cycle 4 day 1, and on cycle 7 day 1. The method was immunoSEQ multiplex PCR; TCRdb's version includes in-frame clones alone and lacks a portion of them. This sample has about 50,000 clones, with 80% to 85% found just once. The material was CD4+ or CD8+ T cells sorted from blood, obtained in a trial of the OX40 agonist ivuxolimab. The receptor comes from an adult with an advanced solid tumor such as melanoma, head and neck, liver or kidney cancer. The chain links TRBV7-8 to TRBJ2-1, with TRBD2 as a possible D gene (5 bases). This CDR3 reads CASSLWRLAKNNEQFF. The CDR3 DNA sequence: TGTGCCAGCAGCTTATGGCGTCTAGCCAAAAACAATGAGCAGTTCTTC. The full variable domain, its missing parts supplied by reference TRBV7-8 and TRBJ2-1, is GAGVSQSPRYKVAKRGQDVALRCDPISGHVSLFWYQQALGQGPEFLTYFQNEAQLDKSGLPSDRFFAERPEGSVSTLKIQRTQQEDSAVYLCASSLWRLAKNNEQFFGPGTRLTVL.